These 10 T cell receptor beta chains were all obtained from the same sample, sequenced in a study of patients and donors after allogeneic stem cell transplantation. TCRdb called the RT-PCR reads again in MiXCR, with one record for every CDR3 protein. The repertoire has around 4,000 distinct CDR3 sequences, roughly 24% of them found once; the top ten carry roughly 15%. The sequencing input was blood, either unsorted or a sorted T cell fraction (not recorded which). The receptors originated from a human donor who was either an allogeneic HSCT recipient or a stem cell or donor lymphocyte infusion donor (not recorded which). It is not recorded whose cells these are; they may come from a transplant donor.

This clonotype turned up a few times. The V call is TRBV19, the J call TRBJ1-2; a weak D match, TRBD1 (5 bases). Trimming removed 3 bases from V and 4 bases from J, with 18 bases in between. The CDR3 covers 16 residues. Germline V gene sequence: CDR1 LNHDA, CDR2 SQIVND (reference sequence). The CDR3 nucleotides read TGTGCCAGTAGTATCGGCCTCGGGACGGGTGTCTATGGCTACACCTTC. Protein: CASSIGLGTGVYGYTF.

This clonotype has only a few counts. The chain combines TRBV7-7 with TRBJ1-1; possibly TRBD1 for D (5 bases). Germline values: CDR1 SSHAT, CDR2 FNYEAQ (reference sequence). The CDR3 has 13 amino acids. Trimming cost V 3 bases and J 4 bases, with 9 bases left between them. CDR3 amino acids: CASSLGPATEAFF. In DNA, the CDR3 is TGTGCCAGCAGCTTGGGACCGGCCACTGAAGCTTTCTTT.

This clonotype came up a few times. CDR3 DNA sequence: TGTGCCAGTTCTGCCAGGGGACCAAGGACTGAAGCTTTCTTT. Protein sequence: CASSARGPRTEAFF. The chain has TRBV5-4 and TRBJ1-1, with D perhaps matching TRBD1 (6 bases). Trimming shortened V by 8 bases and J by 5 bases, and 19 bases separated the two germline ends. The CDR3 covers 14 residues. CDR1 is SGHNT, CDR2 YYREEE, per germline (reference sequence).

The chain links TRBV6-4 to TRBJ2-3, with D hard to call. Germline loops: CDR1 MRHNA, CDR2 SNTAGT. The CDR3 is 15 residues long. Deletions cut 0 bases from V and 0 bases from J, with 7 bases between. The CDR3 loop reads CASSDSESSTDTQYF. The CDR3 DNA reads TGTGCCAGCAGTGACTCTGAGTCTAGCACAGATACGCAGTATTTT.

By proportion, this clonotype is medium-sized. The chain uses TRBV2 and TRBJ2-2; tentative D call: TRBD2 (6 bases). Germline CDR1 SNHLY, CDR2 FYNNEI. V was shortened by 1 base and J by 5 bases, with 8 bases between the two germline ends. This CDR3 region has 14 residues. CDR3 DNA sequence: TGTGCCAGCAGTGAAGTCCGGGGGACCGGGGAGCTGTTTTTT. Translating it yields CASSEVRGTGELFF.

This clonotype was counted between two and nine times. The chain couples TRBV12-3 or TRBV12-4 to TRBJ1-2, with TRBD1 identical over 8 bases. CDR3 length equals 13 residues. After removal of 4 bases from V and 8 bases from J, the junction contained 6 bases not matched to a gene. The chain's CDR3 is CASSSRTGIGYTF. CDR3 nucleotide sequence: TGTGCCAGCAGTTCCCGGACAGGGATCGGCTACACCTTC.

This clonotype was recorded a few times. The chain has TRBV6-6 and TRBJ2-4; 7 nucleotides agree with TRBD1. The CDR3 is made up of 14 amino acids. Per the germline V gene, CDR1 is MNHNY and CDR2 is SVGAGI (reference sequence). Trimming took 5 bases from V and 1 from J; bases not matched to a gene: 2. CDR3 nucleotide sequence: TGTGCCAGCAGTACGGGACAGGCCAAAAACATTCAGTACTTC. The encoded protein is CASSTGQAKNIQYF.

This clonotype appeared a few times. This sequence joins TRBV12-3 or TRBV12-4 and TRBJ1-3; possibly TRBD1 for D (5 bases). The CDR3 spans 12 residues. Trimming left V 8 bases short and J 4 bases short, with 9 bases between. CDR3 sequence reads: CASQGVGNTIYF. The CDR3 region has the DNA TGTGCCAGCCAGGGTGTGGGAAACACCATATATTTT.

Judged by abundance, this clonotype is medium-sized. The CDR3 DNA reads TGCGCCAGCAGTTCCTACACAGATACGCAGTATTTT. Protein product: CASSSYTDTQYF. The V and J genes are TRBV10-1 and TRBJ2-3; D unclear. The germline V and J ends were trimmed by 5 bases and 2 bases, with 5 bases remaining between them. The CDR3 extends over 12 amino acids. Germline loops: CDR1 WNHNN, CDR2 SYGVQD (reference sequence).

This clonotype was seen a few times. The rearrangement joins TRBV30 to TRBJ2-3; perhaps TRBD2 as D (6 bases). Trimming left V 4 bases short and J 6 bases short, with 14 bases between. This CDR3 is built from 13 residues. Germline V gene sequence: CDR1 GTSNPN, CDR2 SVGIG (reference sequence). Here the CDR3 DNA reads TGTGCCTGGACCTTCTGGAGCGGGGATACGCAGTATTTT. It encodes CAWTFWSGDTQYF. Full variable domain (remainder filled in from reference TRBV30 and TRBJ2-3): SQTIHQWPATLVQPVGSPLSLECTVEGTSNPNLYWYRQAAGRGLQLLFYSVGIGQISSEVPQNLSASRPQDRQFILSSKKLLLSDSGFYLCAWTFWSGDTQYFGPGTRLTVL.